A selection of T cell receptor beta chains follows, all from one sample in a study of T cells in Graves' hyperthyroidism and ophthalmopathy. TCRdb re-analysed the multiplex PCR reads in MiXCR, keeping a single row per CDR3 protein. The sample has about 570,000 distinct CDR3 sequences; about 14% are singletons. The sequenced sample was blood. All receptors derive from a woman aged 40 to 50 with Graves' hyperthyroidism. CDR3s include the opening cysteine and the closing phenylalanine or tryptophan. The D gene is left open where the match is weak. Not all rows give a size; the values are once, few, many and, for expanded clones, a class.

v_call	j_call	d_call	clone_size	cdr3_nt	cdr3_aa
TRBV3-1	TRBJ2-1	TRBD2	many	TGTGCCAGCAGCCAAGATTCGACTAGCGGGAGTCAGTTCTTC	CASSQDSTSGSQFF
TRBV30	TRBJ2-5	TRBD2	many	TGTGCCTGGAACGCGGGACTAGCGGGAGGGTCCGGGGAGACCCAGTACTTC	CAWNAGLAGGSGETQYF
TRBV3-1	TRBJ1-1	TRBD1	many	TGTGCCAGCAGCCCGACAGGGACCATGAACACTGAAGCTTTCTTT	CASSPTGTMNTEAFF
TRBV2	TRBJ2-5	-	-	TGTGCCAGCAGTGAAGCGTGGGCTAGCGAGGAGACCCAGTACTTC	CASSEAWASEETQYF
TRBV28	TRBJ1-5	-	many	TGTGCCAGCAGTTTATCTGGGGGAACTCAGCCCCAGCATTTT	CASSLSGGTQPQHF
TRBV5-1	TRBJ2-7	TRBD1	-	TGCGCCAGCATGGGACAGGGGGTCGGCGAGCAGTACTTC	CASMGQGVGEQYF
TRBV5-4	TRBJ2-1	-	few	TGTGCCAGCAGCTTGGCTGGGAAGGGGTGGATCAATGAGCAGTTCTTC	CASSLAGKGWINEQFF
TRBV4-1	TRBJ2-1	-	-	TGCGCCAGCAGCCAAGATTGGTGGAGCTCCTACAATGAGCAGTTCTTC	CASSQDWWSSYNEQFF
TRBV15	TRBJ2-7	-	-	TGTGCCACCGACGTCCCAGGGAGCAGCTCCTACGAGCAGTACTTC	CATDVPGSSSYEQYF
TRBV5-1	TRBJ2-5	-	-	TGCGCCAGCAGCCCATCCCGGGCCCGGAGTAGGGAGACCCAGTACTTC	CASSPSRARSRETQYF
TRBV28	TRBJ2-7	TRBD2	many	TGTGCCAGCAGTTCGACAGGGGGAGGGCTAGCGGGAGGATACGAGCAGTACTTC	CASSSTGGGLAGGYEQYF